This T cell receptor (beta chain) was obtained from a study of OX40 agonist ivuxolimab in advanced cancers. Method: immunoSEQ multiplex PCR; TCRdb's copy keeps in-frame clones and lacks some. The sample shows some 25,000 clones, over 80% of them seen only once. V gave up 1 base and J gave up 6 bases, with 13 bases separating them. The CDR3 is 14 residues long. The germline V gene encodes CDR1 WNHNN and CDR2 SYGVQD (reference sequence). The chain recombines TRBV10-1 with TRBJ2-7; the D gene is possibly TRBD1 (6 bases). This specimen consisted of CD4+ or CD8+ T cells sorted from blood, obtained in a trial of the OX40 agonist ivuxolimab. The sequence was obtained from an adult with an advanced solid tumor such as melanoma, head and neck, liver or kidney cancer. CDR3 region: CASSEWPGAGEQYF. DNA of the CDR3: TGCGCCAGCAGTGAGTGGCCAGGGGCTGGCGAGCAGTACTTC.